This T cell receptor (beta chain) was observed in a study of blood T cell repertoires in COVID-19. The wider study: Sites across the United States, Italy and Spain contributed samples from acute and convalescent COVID-19. Sources were T cells, B-cell-depleted T cells, or PBMCs; the material itself was cDNA or gDNA.

Under the authors' procedure: Reference gene primer amplification in the assay estimated nucleated cell counts. TCRdb keeps only in-frame clones here, not all; method: immunoSEQ multiplex PCR. Clone size and the V and J calls come from that table; the DNA yielded D and trimming. The profile shows 250,000 to 350,000 clones, more than 85% of them singletons. The CDR3 loop spans 14 amino acids. The germline CDR1 and CDR2 sequences are SGHDT and YYEEEE. V was cut by 6 bases and J by 0 bases, with 11 bases left in between. This sequence was found in a young man with acute or convalescent COVID-19. The specimen sequenced was peripheral blood. The V call is TRBV5-6, the J call TRBJ2-3, with D possibly matching TRBD1 (6 bases). CDR3 coding DNA: TGTGCCAGCACCAGGACAGCGAGCACAGATACGCAGTATTTT. Protein sequence: CASTRTASTDTQYF.